This entry concerns a single T cell receptor beta chain. The antigen is not known. The PCR had 60 Vbeta and 13 Jbeta primers. Authors' methods: The authors later counted 70 million to 85 million unique TCR beta chains, about 11 million of them shared. Sequencing used immunoSEQ multiplex PCR; TCRdb keeps in-frame clones, though not all of them. V and J calls and clone size come straight from that table; D and trimming were deduced from the DNA. The sample holds 220,000 or so clones, approximately 79% seen once. This specimen comes from a study of cytomegalovirus exposure and HLA in healthy donors. Whole-study findings and limits: In a later analysis, across HLA loci, associated TCR counts were highest for DRB1, lowest for HLA-C. An analysis that came later showed most CMV-associated TCR beta chains appearing HLA-restricted.

V was pared by 2 bases and J by 0 bases, with 9 bases between. The germline V gene encodes CDR1 SGDLS and CDR2 YYNGEE. The CDR3 sequence is 15 residues long. This clonotype was sampled from a middle-aged man in good health and CMV-seronegative. Sequenced material: PBMCs. The chain links TRBV9 to TRBJ1-3, with a tentative D call TRBD1 (5 bases). The CDR3 DNA follows: TGTGCCAGCAGCGTTGACAGTTACTCTGGAAACACCATATATTTT. This encodes CASSVDSYSGNTIYF.